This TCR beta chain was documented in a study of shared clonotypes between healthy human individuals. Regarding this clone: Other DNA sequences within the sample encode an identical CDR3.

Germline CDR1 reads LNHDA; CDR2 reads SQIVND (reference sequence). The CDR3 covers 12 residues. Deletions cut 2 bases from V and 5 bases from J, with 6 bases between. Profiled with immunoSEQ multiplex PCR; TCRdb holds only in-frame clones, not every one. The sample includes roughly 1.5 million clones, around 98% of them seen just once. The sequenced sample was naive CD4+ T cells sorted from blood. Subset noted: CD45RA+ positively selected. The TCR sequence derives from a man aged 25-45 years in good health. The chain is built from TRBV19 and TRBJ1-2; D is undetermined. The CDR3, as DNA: TGTGCCAGTAGTATATTGGGGTATGGCTACACCTTC. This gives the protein CASSILGYGYTF.